This section outlines one T cell receptor (beta chain) sequence together with its context. Its target is not known. This specimen comes from a study of blood T cells in healthy people across ages. Through a sample-barcoded 5' primer and a J-beta primer mix, a second PCR was run for 7 to 11 cycles. TCRdb itself ran the 5' RACE reads through MiXCR, one entry per CDR3 protein. The table has hundreds of thousands of distinct CDR3 sequences, 20% to 30% seen once. CDR1 and CDR2 (germline): SEHNR, FQNEAQ (reference sequence). The CDR3 covers 13 residues. The J segment lost 4 bases and the V segment lost 5 bases, leaving 3 bases of the junction unmatched. Study observations and caveats: Not knowing donor CMV status may have confounded expanded clonotype changes.

This sample was shared with a second study, whose subject was T cells of mothers and their children.

The sequence was obtained from a boy between 5 and 17 years old in good health. The chain employs TRBV7-9 and TRBJ1-2; 8 nucleotides align to TRBD1. Sample: blood. The CDR3 spells CASSETGVYGYTF. CDR3 in DNA: TGTGCCAGCAGCGAGACAGGGGTCTATGGCTACACCTTC. Full variable domain (outside the CDR3, taken from reference TRBV7-9 and TRBJ1-2): DTGVSQNPRHKITKRGQNVTFRCDPISEHNRLYWYRQTLGQGPEFLTYFQNEAQLEKSRLLSDRFSAERPKGSFSTLEIQRTEQGDSAMYLCASSETGVYGYTFGSGTRLTVV.